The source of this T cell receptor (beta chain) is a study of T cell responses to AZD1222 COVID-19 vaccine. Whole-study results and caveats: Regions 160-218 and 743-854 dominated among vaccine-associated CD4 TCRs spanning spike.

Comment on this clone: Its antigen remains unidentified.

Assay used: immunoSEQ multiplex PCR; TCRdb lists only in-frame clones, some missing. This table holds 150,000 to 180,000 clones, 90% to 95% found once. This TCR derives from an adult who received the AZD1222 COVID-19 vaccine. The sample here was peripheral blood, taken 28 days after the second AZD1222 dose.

Here the CDR3 reads CASSSSGYGYTF. CDR3 bases: TGTGCCAGCAGTTCGTCAGGGTACGGCTACACCTTC. The rearrangement uses TRBV12-3 or TRBV12-4 and TRBJ1-2; TRBD1 might be the D (5 bases). Deletions cut 4 bases from V and 8 bases from J, with 11 bases between. CDR3 length equals 12 residues.